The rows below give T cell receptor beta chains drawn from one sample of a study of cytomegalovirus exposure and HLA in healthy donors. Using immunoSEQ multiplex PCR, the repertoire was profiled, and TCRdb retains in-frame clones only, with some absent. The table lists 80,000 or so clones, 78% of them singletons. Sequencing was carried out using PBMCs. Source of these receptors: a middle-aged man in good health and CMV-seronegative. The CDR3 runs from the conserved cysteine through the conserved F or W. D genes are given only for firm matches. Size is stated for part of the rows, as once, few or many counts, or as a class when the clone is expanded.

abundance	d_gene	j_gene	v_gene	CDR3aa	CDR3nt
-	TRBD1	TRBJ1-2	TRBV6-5	CASSYQGGRSGYTF	TGTGCCAGCAGTTACCAGGGGGGAAGGAGCGGCTACACCTTC
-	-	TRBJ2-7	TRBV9	CASSVAGVEGEQYF	TGTGCCAGCAGCGTAGCCGGGGTAGAGGGCGAGCAGTACTTC
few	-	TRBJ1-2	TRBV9	CASSVGDGTQDYTF	TGTGCCAGCAGCGTAGGGGATGGGACTCAGGACTACACCTTC
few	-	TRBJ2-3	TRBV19	CASSRANTDTQYF	TGTGCCAGTTCACGTGCTAACACAGATACGCAGTATTTT
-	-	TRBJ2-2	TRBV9	CASSVDPWGANTGELFF	TGTGCCAGCAGCGTAGACCCATGGGGCGCGAACACCGGGGAGCTGTTTTTT
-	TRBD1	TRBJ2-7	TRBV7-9	CASSLGPSTGHEQYF	TGTGCCAGCAGCTTGGGACCATCGACAGGGCACGAGCAGTACTTC
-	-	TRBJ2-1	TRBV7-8	CASSLNSGRGDEQFF	TGTGCCAGCAGCTTGAATAGTGGGAGAGGCGATGAGCAGTTCTTC
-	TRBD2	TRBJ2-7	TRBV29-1	CSSIAGAGEQYF	TGCAGCTCAATAGCGGGAGCTGGCGAGCAGTACTTC
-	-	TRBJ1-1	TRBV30	CAWNGIRGQNTEAFF	TGTGCCTGGAACGGGATTCGGGGACAGAACACTGAAGCTTTCTTT
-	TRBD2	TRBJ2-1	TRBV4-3	CASSHRTSGTYNEQFF	TGCGCCAGCAGCCATAGGACTAGCGGAACCTACAATGAGCAGTTCTTC
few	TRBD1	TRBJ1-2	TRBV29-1	CSVAPRDRDYGYTF	TGCAGCGTTGCCCCCCGGGACAGGGATTATGGCTACACCTTC
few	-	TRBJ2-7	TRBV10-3	CAIRAAGETYEQYF	TGTGCCATCAGAGCAGCAGGGGAAACCTACGAGCAGTACTTC
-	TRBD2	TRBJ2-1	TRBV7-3	CASSLSAGAYNEQFF	TGTGCCAGCAGCTTATCAGCGGGGGCCTACAATGAGCAGTTCTTC
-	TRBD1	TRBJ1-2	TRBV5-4	CASSSGGTAYGYTF	TGTGCCAGCAGCTCAGGGGGGACTGCGTATGGCTACACCTTC
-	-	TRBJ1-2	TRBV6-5	CASSSKLGGGGYTF	TGTGCCAGCAGTTCCAAGCTGGGGGGTGGCGGCTACACCTTC
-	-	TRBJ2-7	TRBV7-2	CASSLVGGSTLSYEQYF	TGTGCCAGCAGCTTAGTTGGCGGGTCAACTCTGTCCTACGAGCAGTACTTC
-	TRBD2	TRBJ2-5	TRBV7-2	CASSSSPGPREQYF	TGTGCCAGCAGCTCCTCCCCCGGCCCGCGGGAGCAGTACTTC
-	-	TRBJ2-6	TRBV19	CASSIPQGSGANVLTF	TGTGCCAGTAGTATCCCACAGGGTTCTGGGGCCAACGTCCTGACTTTC
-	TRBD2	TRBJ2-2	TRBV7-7	CASSSSGLAGNTGELFF	TGTGCTAGCAGCTCCTCCGGACTAGCGGGAAACACCGGGGAGCTGTTTTTT
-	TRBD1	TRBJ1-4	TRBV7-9	CASSQTGGRNEKLFF	TGTGCCAGCAGCCAGACAGGGGGTCGTAATGAAAAACTGTTTTTT